This T cell receptor beta chain appears in the sequencing data of a study of T cells after posttransplantation cyclophosphamide. This clone was found a few times. One end of the junction varies from germline; a read error may be responsible. Data came from immunoSEQ multiplex PCR; TCRdb stores just in-frame clones and leaves some out. The profile shows 20,000 or so clones, 87% of them singletons. There are 13 residues in the CDR3. Germline CDR1 SSHAT, CDR2 FNYEAQ (reference sequence). Cyclophosphamide on days +3 and +4 followed busulfan-fludarabine conditioning and a marrow graft. V usage is TRBV7-7 and J usage is TRBJ2-1; 8 bases line up with TRBD1. The source material was PBMCs, sampled after allogeneic stem cell transplant with posttransplant cyclophosphamide. The source is a female patient in her thirties or forties who received an allogeneic stem cell transplant from a related donor, was CMV-positive, and had no GVHD. The graft donor may be the source of some T cells. The CDR3 DNA sequence: TGTGCTAGCAGCCGGGACAGGTACAATGAGCAGTTCTTC. Amino acids: CASSRDRYNEQFF. The whole variable domain, filled in from reference TRBV7-7 and TRBJ2-1, reads GAGVSQSPRYKVTKRGQDVTLRCDPISSHATLYWYQQALGQGPEFLTYFNYEAQPDKSGLPSDRFSAERPEGSISTLTIQRTEQRDSAMYRCASSRDRYNEQFFGPGTRLTVL.